This TCR beta chain is drawn from a study of blood T cell repertoires in COVID-19. Study background: The United States, Italy and Spain provided the acute and convalescent COVID-19 samples.

Germline loops: CDR1 SNHLY, CDR2 FYNNEI. With V trimmed by 8 bases and J by 5 bases, 11 bases remained unmatched. CDR3 length: 14 amino acids. Authors' data handling: It was from reference gene primer amplification that nucleated cell counts were estimated. Using immunoSEQ multiplex PCR, the repertoire was profiled, and TCRdb retains in-frame clones only, with some absent. That table supplies the V and J calls and clone size; D and trimming were determined from the DNA. The top ten clones hold roughly 3.6% of a sample with 350,000 to 450,000 clones, approximately 81% of them seen once. The clonotype was recovered from a woman aged 18-29 years with acute or convalescent COVID-19. The chain links TRBV2 to TRBJ2-5; 7 positions match TRBD2. Input material: peripheral blood. The chain's CDR3 is CASSPSGGKETQYF. Written as DNA, the CDR3 is TGTGCCAGCTCCCCTAGCGGCGGGAAGGAGACCCAGTACTTC.